Each of the 26 T cell receptor beta chains below was sequenced from the same sample in a study of identical twins. Each CDR3 protein gets one entry after TCRdb re-called the 5' RACE reads with MiXCR. Of a few hundred thousand distinct CDR3 sequences detected, 20% to 25% appear once; the ten largest clones hold 2.5% to 3.5%. A further study also used this sample, focusing on T cells expressing NK-cell markers.

The specimen sequenced was CD4+ T cells sorted from blood. Receptors originate from a woman aged 18-35 years in good health.

Only a few counts were recorded for this clonotype. V gene TRBV6-2 or TRBV6-3 combines with J gene TRBJ2-2, with 7 bases fitting TRBD1. The V and J ends lost 0 bases and 5 bases, in that order; junction bases with no gene match: 3. This CDR3 has 15 amino acids. The germline gives CDR1 MNHEY, CDR2 SVGEGT. This CDR3 reads CASSYSRGRTGELFF. The CDR3 DNA follows: TGTGCCAGCAGTTACTCTAGGGGGCGGACCGGGGAGCTGTTTTTT.

A few counts support this clonotype. The chain is built from TRBV5-5 and TRBJ2-2; TRBD2 aligns across 12 bases. Trimming took 4 bases from V and 1 from J; bases not matched to a gene: 5. The CDR3 spans 17 residues. CDR1 and CDR2 (germline): SGHKS, YYEKEE (reference sequence). The CDR3: CASSQLAGGRNTGELFF. The CDR3 DNA reads as TGTGCCAGCAGCCAACTAGCGGGGGGACGGAACACCGGGGAGCTGTTTTTT.

The chain combines TRBV30 with TRBJ2-1, with D perhaps TRBD2 (6 bases). Germline V CDR1 and CDR2: GTSNPN, SVGIG (reference sequence). The CDR3 runs 12 residues. V was clipped by 3 bases and J by 8 bases, with 11 bases between them. CDR3 coding DNA: TGTGCCTGGAGAAGGGGAGGCGATGAGCAGTTCTTC. It translates to CAWRRGGDEQFF.

This chain uses TRBV3-1 with TRBJ1-1; D not certain. The CDR3 is 11 residues long. V gave up 5 bases and J gave up 4 bases, with 5 bases separating them. Germline CDR1 reads LGHDT; CDR2 reads YNNKEL (reference sequence). The CDR3 protein is CASSVATEAFF. In DNA form, the CDR3 reads TGTGCCAGCAGCGTCGCCACTGAAGCTTTCTTT. The variable domain in full, completed from reference TRBV3-1 and TRBJ1-1, reads DTAVSQTPKYLVTQMGNDKSIKCEQNLGHDTMYWYKQDSKKFLKIMFSYNNKELIINETVPNRFSPKSPDKAHLNLHINSLELGDSAVYFCASSVATEAFFGQGTRLTVV.

This clonotype appeared a few times. The chain joins TRBV7-2 to TRBJ2-3; 11 positions agree with TRBD2. CDR3 length: 16 residues. Germline CDR1 and CDR2: SGHTA and FQGNSA. The V and J ends lost 4 bases and 4 bases, in that order; junction bases with no gene match: 7. CDR3 loop: CASSSTGTSGADTQYF. In nucleotides, the CDR3 is TGTGCCAGCAGCTCCACCGGGACTAGCGGAGCAGATACGCAGTATTTT. Looking up the rest from reference TRBV7-2 and TRBJ2-3 gives the full variable domain: GAGVSQSPSNKVTEKGKDVELRCDPISGHTALYWYRQSLGQGLEFLIYFQGNSAPDKSGLPSDRFSAERTGGSVSTLTIQRTQQEDSAVYLCASSSTGTSGADTQYFGPGTRLTVL.

Only a few counts were recorded for this clonotype. DNA of the CDR3: TGTGCCATCAATAATCCGACTAGCCGCACAGATACGCAGTATTTT. It is translated as CAINNPTSRTDTQYF. The V gene is TRBV10-3, the J gene TRBJ2-3, with TRBD2 matching over 7 bases. The germline V gene encodes CDR1 ENHRY and CDR2 SYGVKD. Losses at the gene ends were 7 bases for V and 1 base for J; bases not matched to a gene: 8. The length of the CDR3 is 15 residues.

The chain has TRBV6-5 and TRBJ2-5, with 7 bases identical to TRBD2. The CDR3 contains 14 residues. V shed 0 bases and J 4 bases; nucleotides not matched to a gene: 2. From germline, CDR1 is MNHEY and CDR2 SVGAGI. The CDR3 loop is CASSYSAGRETQYF. The CDR3 DNA is TGTGCCAGCAGTTACTCAGCGGGGCGAGAGACCCAGTACTTC.

Concerning this clonotype: An end of the junction does not agree with germline; a read error may underlie this. The chain uses TRBV6-2 or TRBV6-3 and TRBJ2-7; D remains unclear. Germline V CDR1 and CDR2: MNHEY, SVGEGT. This CDR3 comprises 14 residues. The CDR3 reads CDSSYSAVSYEQYF. The CDR3 region has the DNA TGTGACAGCAGTTACTCGGCGGTCTCCTACGAGCAGTACTTC.

This clonotype has more than one count but fewer than ten. This chain links TRBV29-1 with TRBJ2-7; 7 bases align to TRBD1. This CDR3 has 11 amino acids. Germline CDR1 reads SQVTM; CDR2 reads ANQGSEA. The junction had 4 bases not matched to a gene; V was cut back by 7 bases and J by 4 bases. As DNA, the CDR3 is TGCAGCGCTACAGGGGTTTACGAGCAGTACTTC. Protein product: CSATGVYEQYF.

This clonotype was seen a few times. V usage is TRBV2 and J usage is TRBJ1-5; possible D gene TRBD1, 5 bases. With 7 bases removed from V and 6 bases from J, the gap between germline ends came to 16 bases. The CDR3 totals 14 residues. Germline V CDR1 and CDR2: SNHLY, FYNNEI. CDR3 nucleotide sequence: TGTGCCAGCACCGTAGGGGCCTCGGGTCAGCCCCAGCATTTT. Amino acid sequence: CASTVGASGQPQHF. The full variable domain, completed using reference TRBV2 and TRBJ1-5, is EPEVTQTPSHQVTQMGQEVILRCVPISNHLYFYWYRQILGQKVEFLVSFYNNEISEKSEIFDDQFSVERPDGSNFTLKIRSTKLEDSAMYFCASTVGASGQPQHFGDGTRLSIL.

This clonotype was detected a few times. The chain is built from TRBV6-2 or TRBV6-3 and TRBJ2-7, with TRBD2 matching 7 bases. There are 12 residues in the CDR3. Per germline, CDR1 MNHEY and CDR2 SVGEGT. Trimming took 2 bases from V and 8 from J; bases not matched to a gene: 3. The DNA of the CDR3 is TGTGCCAGCAGTTACCTCAGCGGGAAGCAGTACTTC. Translated: CASSYLSGKQYF.

In its sample, this clonotype was seen many times. The rearrangement uses TRBV12-3 or TRBV12-4 and TRBJ2-3, with D hard to call. CDR3 size: 12 residues. Trimming took 6 bases from V and 2 from J, leaving 6 bases between them. CDR3 coding DNA: TGTGCCAGCAGCCAATACACAGATACGCAGTATTTT. It translates to CASSQYTDTQYF.

DNA for the CDR3: TGTGCCAGCAGTGGACAGGGGGCTATTTTTGAACTGTTTTTT. Its protein product is CASSGQGAIFELFF. V gene TRBV2 combines with J gene TRBJ1-4; 10 positions agree with TRBD1. After removal of 4 bases from V and 12 bases from J, the junction contained 8 bases not matched to a gene. Germline assignment: CDR1 SNHLY and CDR2 FYNNEI. This CDR3 comprises 14 residues.

V gene TRBV4-2 combines with J gene TRBJ2-5; D is perhaps TRBD1 or TRBD2 (5 bases each). The germline V gene has CDR1 LGHNA and CDR2 YNFKEQ. V lost 0 bases and J lost 5, with 13 bases in between. The CDR3 totals 15 residues. CDR3 sequence (DNA): TGTGCCAGCAGCCAAGATTCCCTAGCAGGGGAGACCCAGTACTTC. This gives the protein CASSQDSLAGETQYF.

The chain links TRBV15 to TRBJ2-7; TRBD2 is a possible D gene (6 bases). V lost 1 base and J 0 bases, leaving 10 bases between the germline ends. The germline gives CDR1 LNHNV, CDR2 YYDKDF (reference sequence). This CDR3 comprises 15 residues. Written as DNA, the CDR3 is TGTGCCACCAGCAGAGGGGCGGGGAGCTCCTACGAGCAGTACTTC. Translated: CATSRGAGSSYEQYF.

In its sample, this clonotype was seen many times. The rearrangement uses TRBV11-3 and TRBJ1-6; D is uncertain. From germline, CDR1 is SGHNT and CDR2 YENEEA. The CDR3 has 13 amino acids. Trimming left V 5 bases short and J 6 bases short, with 8 bases between. The CDR3 DNA is TGTGCCAGCAGCCCCGGGCCTAATTCACCCCTCCACTTT. Protein: CASSPGPNSPLHF.

This clonotype was picked up a small number of times. The V call is TRBV20-1, the J call TRBJ2-1; TRBD2 aligns across 7 bases. Germline CDR1 DFQATT, CDR2 SNEGSKA (reference sequence). Trimming at V came to 3 bases and at J to 1 base, leaving 3 bases not matched to a gene. This CDR3 spans 14 amino acids. DNA for the CDR3: TGCAGTGCTAGGGTCGGGGGGTCCTACAATGAGCAGTTCTTC. Its protein is CSARVGGSYNEQFF.

This clonotype was detected only a few times. The chain recombines TRBV12-3 or TRBV12-4 with TRBJ1-2; D remains ambiguous. Trimming cost V 10 bases and J 1 base, with 13 bases left between them. This CDR3 contains 13 residues. The CDR3 is CATTTRGNYGYTF. The CDR3 nucleotides are TGTGCCACCACCACTCGGGGTAACTATGGCTACACCTTC.

CDR3 DNA: TGTGCCAGCAGCCACTTCTTAAATACGCAGTATTTT. Protein product: CASSHFLNTQYF. This sequence joins TRBV11-2 and TRBJ2-3; no firm D call. Germline CDR1 SGHAT, CDR2 FQNNGV. Trimming shortened V by 5 bases and J by 7 bases, and 10 bases separated the two germline ends. This CDR3 region has 12 residues. Full variable domain (rest looked up from reference TRBV11-2 and TRBJ2-3): EAGVAQSPRYKIIEKRQSVAFWCNPISGHATLYWYQQILGQGPKLLIQFQNNGVVDDSQLPKDRFSAERLKGVDSTLKIQPAKLEDSAVYLCASSHFLNTQYFGPGTRLTVL.

This clonotype was seen at least ten times. A junction boundary mismatches the germline segment, possibly from a read error. The rearrangement joins TRBV7-7 to TRBJ1-1; D call uncertain. Germline assignment: CDR1 SSHAT and CDR2 FNYEAQ (reference sequence). The CDR3 contains 13 residues. CDR3 region: CASSLGLDTEAFF. In DNA form, the CDR3 reads TGTGCTAGCAGCTTAGGATTGGACACTGAAGCTTTCTTT.

This clonotype was seen a handful of times. J is TRBJ1-2 and V is TRBV12-3 or TRBV12-4; 8 positions match TRBD1. V trimming: 7 bases; J trimming: 0 bases; junction bases outside the gene matches: 13. The CDR3 has 17 residues. The CDR3 DNA follows: TGTGCCAGCACTTTCGGATACTACAGGGGGACTAACTATGGCTACACCTTC. This sequence encodes CASTFGYYRGTNYGYTF.

In this sample, this clonotype turned up many times. This chain uses TRBV11-2 with TRBJ2-3; D is unclear. Germline CDR1 SGHAT, CDR2 FQNNGV. V was shortened by 1 base and J by 0 bases, with 8 bases between the two germline ends. CDR3 length equals 15 residues. In DNA, the CDR3 is TGTGCCAGCAGCTTAGGCTTTGGGAGCACAGATACGCAGTATTTT. It codes for CASSLGFGSTDTQYF.

In this sample, this clonotype turned up many times. The V and J genes are TRBV5-8 and TRBJ2-3; D perhaps matches TRBD1 (5 bases). Trimming left V 1 base short and J 0 bases short, with 6 bases between. Germline V lookup: CDR1 SGHTS, CDR2 YDEGEE. CDR3 length: 14 residues. CDR3 DNA: TGTGCCAGCAGCTTGAAGGGGAGCACAGATACGCAGTATTTT. It encodes CASSLKGSTDTQYF.

This clonotype was seen more than once but under ten times. The V and J genes are TRBV4-3 and TRBJ1-1; 8 bases agree with TRBD1. V shed 4 bases and J 5 bases; nucleotides not matched to a gene: 6. The CDR3 spans 14 residues. The germline gives CDR1 LGHNA, CDR2 YSLEER. CDR3 in amino acids: CASSRSRTGTEAFF. The DNA of the CDR3 is TGCGCCAGCAGCCGATCTCGGACAGGGACTGAAGCTTTCTTT.

The chain has TRBV2 and TRBJ2-5; D is unclear. CDR1 and CDR2 from the germline V gene are SNHLY and FYNNEI. V was cut by 1 base and J by 7 bases, with 13 bases left in between. The CDR3 consists of 14 residues. This chain's CDR3 is CASSEGSPRGTQYF. Written as DNA, the CDR3 is TGTGCCAGCAGTGAAGGCTCACCCCGAGGGACCCAGTACTTC. The complete variable domain, with remaining parts taken from reference TRBV2 and TRBJ2-5, reads EPEVTQTPSHQVTQMGQEVILRCVPISNHLYFYWYRQILGQKVEFLVSFYNNEISEKSEIFDDQFSVERPDGSNFTLKIRSTKLEDSAMYFCASSEGSPRGTQYFGPGTRLLVL.

This clonotype was counted between two and nine times. This chain uses TRBV20-1 with TRBJ2-5, with 9 nucleotides matching TRBD2. J lost 2 bases, V lost 6 bases, and 4 bases had no gene match. CDR1 DFQATT and CDR2 SNEGSKA come from the germline V gene (reference sequence). This CDR3 comprises 13 residues. The CDR3 bases are TGCAGTGCCAGAAGCGGGGGGCAAGAGACCCAGTACTTC. This gives the protein CSARSGGQETQYF.